A selection of T cell receptor beta chains follows, all from one sample in a study of post-analysis software for immune sequencing data. TCRdb re-called the PCR reads through MiXCR, storing one row per CDR3 protein. The repertoire consists of hundreds of thousands of distinct CDR3 sequences, with over 35% occurring once and the leading ten covering 9% to 14%. The sequenced sample consisted of blood. The receptors here all came from a girl aged 5 to 17 with multiple sclerosis. Each CDR3 is given with its conserved first and last residue. D genes are given only for firm matches. The size of a clone is reported for some rows only, either as once, few or many, or as a class for expanded clones.

>NA|TRBJ1-2|14|TRBV11-2|NA
CASSPGGGGYGYTF
TGTGCCAGCAGCCCCGGAGGGGGGGGCTATGGCTACACCTTC
>TRBD2|TRBJ2-7|16|TRBV18|once
CASSPTSGVGPYEQYF
TGTGCCAGCTCACCTACTAGCGGAGTGGGGCCTTACGAGCAGTACTTC
>NA|TRBJ2-7|15|TRBV5-1|few
CASTPIRGSAHEQYF
TGCGCCAGCACCCCTATCAGAGGGAGTGCACACGAGCAGTACTTC
>TRBD1|TRBJ1-1|13|TRBV28|few
CASSQGQYTEAFF
TGTGCCAGCAGTCAGGGACAGTACACTGAAGCTTTCTTT
>TRBD1|TRBJ1-5|16|TRBV7-8|NA
CASSSRTGAREQPQHF
TGTGCCAGCAGCTCACGGACAGGGGCGAGGGAGCAGCCCCAGCATTTT
>NA|TRBJ2-1|14|TRBV5-1|NA
CASSWGDFTGELFF
TGCGCCAGCAGCTGGGGGGACTTCACCGGGGAGCTGTTCTTC
>TRBD2|TRBJ2-5|14|TRBV20-1|NA
CSAIPGLGGETQYF
TGCAGTGCTATTCCGGGACTAGGGGGAGAGACCCAGTACTTC
>TRBD1|TRBJ2-7|14|TRBV29-1|few
CSVTRTGANYEQYF
TGCAGCGTTACTCGGACAGGGGCCAACTACGAGCAGTACTTC
>TRBD1|TRBJ1-6|14|TRBV20-1|NA
CSASEQGGNSPLHF
TGCAGTGCTTCCGAACAGGGGGGAAATTCACCCCTCCACTTT
>NA|TRBJ2-5|13|TRBV7-9|many
CASSLIGRETQYF
TGTGCCAGCAGCTTAATCGGGAGAGAGACCCAGTACTTC
>TRBD2|TRBJ2-4|14|TRBV25-1|NA
CASSVGGGKNIQYF
TGTGCCAGCAGTGTGGGGGGGGGCAAAAACATTCAGTACTTC
>NA|TRBJ2-1|16|TRBV7-8|NA
CASSLEAGSLFNEQFF
TGTGCCAGCAGCTTAGAGGCCGGGAGCTTGTTCAATGAGCAGTTCTTC